Listed here are 16 T cell receptor beta chains from one sample, sequenced in a study of blood T cell repertoires in COVID-19. Profiled with immunoSEQ multiplex PCR; TCRdb holds only in-frame clones, not every one. The sample yields about 200,000 clones, approximately 82% seen once. Material: PBMCs or T cells enriched from blood (not recorded which). All receptors derive from a middle-aged man who had recovered from COVID-19.

The chain couples TRBV28 to TRBJ2-7; the D is unclear. Germline CDR1 and CDR2: MDHEN and SYDVKM. The CDR3 runs to 10 residues. The V end lost 8 bases, the J end lost 3 bases, and 5 bases lay between the germline ends. DNA of the CDR3: TGTGCCAGCGGCAACTACGAGCAGTACTTC. It translates to CASGNYEQYF.

This clone was detected only a few times. The V gene is TRBV15, the J gene TRBJ2-1; 8 nucleotides line up with TRBD2. The junction had 10 bases not matched to a gene; V was cut back by 5 bases and J by 7 bases. This CDR3 is 15 amino acids long. Germline CDR1 is LNHNV and CDR2 is YYDKDF (reference sequence). The DNA for the CDR3 is TGTGCCACCAGCCCCCGTTGGCTAGCGGGTAATGAGCAGTTCTTC. It is translated as CATSPRWLAGNEQFF. Filled out from reference TRBV15 and TRBJ2-1, the complete variable domain reads DAMVIQNPRYQVTQFGKPVTLSCSQTLNHNVMYWYQQKSSQAPKLLFHYYDKDFNNEADTPDNFQSRRPNTSFCFLDIRSPGLGDTAMYLCATSPRWLAGNEQFFGPGTRLTVL.

J is TRBJ2-3 and V is TRBV5-1, with 8 bases that match TRBD2. The CDR3 runs to 16 residues. The germline CDR1 and CDR2 sequences are SGHRS and YFSETQ. V lost 0 bases and J lost 5; bases outside the gene matches: 8. CDR3 nucleotide sequence: TGCGCCAGCAGCTTGGTTTGGCGGGAGGTAGGAGATACGCAGTATTTT. This encodes CASSLVWREVGDTQYF.

The chain couples TRBV6-5 to TRBJ2-7, with D unclear. The V and J ends lost 2 bases and 7 bases respectively, with 6 bases between them. Germline-derived CDR1 and CDR2 are MNHEY and SVGAGI. The CDR3 extends over 11 amino acids. The CDR3 protein is CASSYMREQYF. The CDR3 DNA is TGTGCCAGCAGTTACATGAGGGAGCAGTACTTC.

The chain employs TRBV10-3 and TRBJ2-7, with TRBD2 identical over 9 bases. CDR3 length: 13 amino acids. V was pared by 2 bases and J by 6 bases, with 2 bases of the junction left unmatched. Germline loops: CDR1 ENHRY, CDR2 SYGVKD. The CDR3 bases are TGTGCCATCAGTGAGGTAGCGGGAGTCGAGCAGTACTTC. This gives the protein CAISEVAGVEQYF.

This clone was counted between two and nine times. The gene calls are TRBV27 and TRBJ1-6, with TRBD1 matching over 9 bases. Germline trimming cut 3 bases from V and 3 bases from J; bases unmatched to any gene: 12. The CDR3 is 19 residues long. Germline V gene lookup returns CDR1 MNHEY and CDR2 SMNVEV (reference sequence). The CDR3 DNA sequence: TGTGCCAGCAGTTTCCGGGACAGGGATAGCTCGTACTATAATTCACCCCTCCACTTT. Translation gives CASSFRDRDSSYYNSPLHF.

The V and J genes are TRBV10-1 and TRBJ2-2; 8 bases fit TRBD2. The CDR3 is made up of 17 amino acids. V lost 6 bases to trimming and J lost 3 bases; unmatched junction nucleotides: 12. In germline, CDR1 is WNHNN, CDR2 SYGVQD (reference sequence). CDR3 sequence: CASSQFPSGPYTGELFF. DNA of the CDR3: TGCGCCAGCAGCCAATTTCCTAGCGGGCCTTACACCGGGGAGCTGTTTTTT.

V and J are TRBV12-3 or TRBV12-4 and TRBJ1-3; D is unclear. CDR3 length equals 13 residues. V was pared by 0 bases and J by 8 bases, with 8 bases between. CDR3 protein: CASSLARGDTIYF. The CDR3 DNA is TGTGCCAGCAGTTTAGCGCGAGGAGACACCATATATTTT.

In this sample, this clone turned up once. The CDR3 DNA reads as TGTGCCAGCAACGACGGGGTCGCAGATACGCAGTATTTT. This codes for CASNDGVADTQYF. This rearrangement joins TRBV7-3 to TRBJ2-3; a possible D gene is TRBD2 (5 bases). The ends were cut back, 7 bases at V and 4 bases at J, with 12 bases in the middle. Germline CDR1 reads SGHTA; CDR2 reads FQGTGA. CDR3 length: 13 amino acids.

The chain couples TRBV4-2 to TRBJ1-1, with TRBD1 matching over 10 bases. Germline CDR1 LGHNA, CDR2 YNFKEQ. After removal of 1 base from V and 0 bases from J, the junction contained 5 bases not matched to a gene. The length of the CDR3 is 17 residues. The CDR3 region has the DNA TGTGCCAGCAGCCAAGGCAGGACAGGGGGGGTGAACACTGAAGCTTTCTTT. Protein: CASSQGRTGGVNTEAFF.

This chain's CDR3 is CASSRTGDSGNTIYF. CDR3 bases: TGTGCCAGCAGTCGAACAGGGGACTCTGGAAACACCATATATTTT. The chain joins TRBV6-5 to TRBJ1-3; 7 bases are shared with TRBD1. Per germline, CDR1 MNHEY and CDR2 SVGAGI. This CDR3 contains 15 residues. V was pared by 5 bases and J by 0 bases, with 4 bases of the junction left unmatched.

The chain links TRBV11-3 to TRBJ2-1; TRBD2 is a possible D gene (5 bases). Trimming pared 4 bases from V and 6 bases from J, leaving 7 bases between. The V gene's germline CDR1 is SGHNT and CDR2 YENEEA. This CDR3 spans 12 amino acids. Here the CDR3 DNA reads TGTGCCAGCAGCTACGGGATCAATGAGCAGTTCTTC. Protein product: CASSYGINEQFF.

The rearrangement uses TRBV4-1 and TRBJ1-2, with TRBD1 as a possible D gene (5 bases). This CDR3 contains 15 residues. Germline V gene data show CDR1 as MGHRA and CDR2 as YSYEKL. The V gene lost 5 bases and the J gene lost 1 base, with 14 bases spanning the gap. This CDR3 reads CASSSRQTDNYGYTF. CDR3 coding DNA: TGCGCCAGCAGCTCCCGACAGACCGATAACTATGGCTACACCTTC.

V is TRBV10-1 and J is TRBJ1-3; D might be TRBD1 (5 bases). The V gene lost 6 bases and the J gene lost 0 bases, with 15 bases spanning the gap. Per germline, CDR1 WNHNN and CDR2 SYGVQD (reference sequence). This CDR3 contains 16 residues. CDR3 DNA sequence: TGCGCCAGCAGCGACGGACACCTGTTCTCTGGAAACACCATATATTTT. Protein sequence: CASSDGHLFSGNTIYF.

This rearrangement joins TRBV28 to TRBJ1-2; tentative D call: TRBD1 (5 bases). The ends were cut back, 4 bases at V and 4 bases at J, with 19 bases in the middle. This CDR3 has 16 amino acids. Germline-derived CDR1 and CDR2 are MDHEN and SYDVKM. The chain's CDR3 is CASSSFETTELYGYTF. As DNA, the CDR3 is TGTGCCAGCAGTTCCTTTGAAACGACAGAACTCTATGGCTACACCTTC.

The rearrangement joins TRBV6-5 to TRBJ2-7; D is perhaps TRBD1 (6 bases). Trimming shortened V by 5 bases and J by 0 bases, and 8 bases separated the two germline ends. Germline CDR1 reads MNHEY; CDR2 reads SVGAGI. This CDR3 contains 13 residues. The DNA for the CDR3 is TGTGCCAGCAGTAGGGGGAGCTCCTACGAGCAGTACTTC. This sequence encodes CASSRGSSYEQYF.